Following are 15 T cell receptor beta chains from one sample sequenced in a study of cytomegalovirus exposure and HLA in healthy donors. The PCR employed 60 Vbeta primers together with 13 Jbeta primers. Using immunoSEQ multiplex PCR, the repertoire was profiled, and TCRdb retains in-frame clones only, with some absent. The sample shows under 200,000 clones, around 72% of them seen only once. What was sequenced was PBMCs. The receptors were gathered from a middle-aged woman in good health and CMV-seropositive.

The gene calls are TRBV4-1 and TRBJ1-2, with unresolved D. The CDR3 runs to 16 residues. Looked up from germline, CDR1 is MGHRA and CDR2 is YSYEKL. Trimming took off 0 bases at V and 5 bases at J, with 16 bases between the two ends. The CDR3, as DNA: TGCGCCAGCAGCCAAGATTTTGGTTTCGGAGTGTATGGCTACACCTTC. Its protein is CASSQDFGFGVYGYTF.

A few counts support this clone. The J gene is TRBJ1-4, the V gene TRBV9, with no clear D. The CDR3 runs 15 residues. The V end lost 8 bases, the J end lost 0 bases, and 14 bases lay between the germline ends. Per the germline V gene, CDR1 is SGDLS and CDR2 is YYNGEE. DNA for the CDR3: TGTGCCAGTTCATTCGGTACGGCAACTAATGAAAAACTGTTTTTT. Amino acids: CASSFGTATNEKLFF.

Ten or more counts support this clone. This chain connects TRBV19 to TRBJ2-1, with 10 positions matching TRBD1. Looked up from germline, CDR1 is LNHDA and CDR2 is SQIVND (reference sequence). Trimming cost V 6 bases and J 7 bases; bases outside gene matches: 12. The CDR3 spans 16 residues. The chain's CDR3 is CASRDDRGHWRNEQFF. Here the CDR3 DNA reads TGTGCCAGTAGGGACGACAGGGGGCATTGGAGGAATGAGCAGTTCTTC.

The V gene is TRBV30, the J gene TRBJ2-5; TRBD2 agrees at 13 bases. Germline V gene lookup returns CDR1 GTSNPN and CDR2 SVGIG (reference sequence). The CDR3 is 16 residues long. The junction had 8 bases not matched to a gene; V was cut back by 0 bases and J by 7 bases. The CDR3 DNA sequence: TGTGCCTGGAGTGTAGTAGGGACTAGCGGGGTGGTGACCCAGTACTTC. It translates to CAWSVVGTSGVVTQYF.

The V gene is TRBV5-1, the J gene TRBJ2-7, with 8 bases matching TRBD1. Germline-derived CDR1 and CDR2 are SGHRS and YFSETQ. This CDR3 has 15 residues. The V gene end was trimmed by 4 bases and the J gene end by 1 base; junction bases not matched to a gene: 7. CDR3 coding DNA: TGCGCCAGCAGCGGAGGACAGGGACCTTCCTACGAGCAGTACTTC. As protein: CASSGGQGPSYEQYF.

This rearrangement joins TRBV5-1 to TRBJ2-7, with a tentative D call TRBD1 (5 bases). Trimming cost V 0 bases and J 1 base, with 11 bases left between them. CDR1 and CDR2 (germline): SGHRS, YFSETQ. The CDR3 is 15 amino acids. CDR3 sequence (DNA): TGCGCCAGCAGCTTGGGTAGGACATTGTCCTACGAGCAGTACTTC. Protein: CASSLGRTLSYEQYF.

The V and J genes are TRBV6-5 and TRBJ2-7; 7 nucleotides agree with TRBD1. Germline V gene data show CDR1 as MNHEY and CDR2 as SVGAGI. Unmatched junction bases numbered 10, after V lost 8 bases and J lost 6 bases. The CDR3 is made up of 13 amino acids. CDR3: CASARDRVGEQYF. CDR3 in DNA: TGTGCCAGCGCTCGAGACAGGGTCGGCGAGCAGTACTTC.

As DNA, the CDR3 is TGTGCCAGTAGATTAGGGACAGCTGAGAAATATGGCTACACCTTC. Translated: CASRLGTAEKYGYTF. The rearrangement joins TRBV19 to TRBJ1-2, with 7 nucleotides matching TRBD1. The germline gives CDR1 LNHDA, CDR2 SQIVND (reference sequence). The CDR3 is 15 amino acids. The V gene end was trimmed by 6 bases and the J gene end by 5 bases; junction bases not matched to a gene: 12. Supplemented by reference TRBV19 and TRBJ1-2, the full variable domain reads DGGITQSPKYLFRKEGQNVTLSCEQNLNHDAMYWYRQDPGQGLRLIYYSQIVNDFQKGDIAEGYSVSREKKESFPLTVTSAQKNPTAFYLCASRLGTAEKYGYTFGSGTRLTVV.

About this clone itself: Germline and junction disagree at one end, which may indicate a read error. The rearrangement links TRBV7-7 to TRBJ2-3; 8 bases fit TRBD2. The CDR3 runs to 14 residues. Germline V gene lookup returns CDR1 SSHAT and CDR2 FNYEAQ (reference sequence). The CDR3 sequence: CASSRGLGQDTQYF. In nucleotides, the CDR3 is TGTGCTAGCAGCCGGGGACTAGGTCAAGATACGCAGTATTTT.

The chain uses TRBV19 and TRBJ2-2, with TRBD2 matching over 15 bases. Germline V gene data show CDR1 as LNHDA and CDR2 as SQIVND (reference sequence). CDR3 length: 19 residues. The trim removed 3 bases at V and 4 bases at J, leaving 9 bases unmatched. The CDR3: CASSIRGLAGGATTGELFF. CDR3 coding DNA: TGTGCCAGTAGTATTAGGGGACTAGCGGGGGGCGCCACCACCGGGGAGCTGTTTTTT.

The chain couples TRBV4-3 to TRBJ1-1, with D maybe TRBD1 (6 bases). Germline V gene data show CDR1 as LGHNA and CDR2 as YSLEER. The germline V and J ends were trimmed by 1 base and 4 bases, with 13 bases remaining between them. The CDR3 length is 15 residues. Here the CDR3 DNA reads TGCGCCAGCAGCCAAGGGGTAACAGGGCTCACTGAAGCTTTCTTT. Translated: CASSQGVTGLTEAFF.

This clone has just one count. V is TRBV28 and J is TRBJ1-2, with a weak D call TRBD1 (5 bases). Germline assignment: CDR1 MDHEN and CDR2 SYDVKM. This CDR3 is 14 amino acids long. V lost 1 base and J lost 5, with 11 bases in between. The CDR3 region is CASSLLDRKYGYTF. DNA for the CDR3: TGTGCCAGCAGTTTATTAGACAGAAAATATGGCTACACCTTC.

This rearrangement joins TRBV6-6 to TRBJ2-5; D is undetermined. V was pared by 6 bases and J by 4 bases, with 12 bases between. This CDR3 is built from 13 residues. CDR1 and CDR2 from the germline V gene are MNHNY and SVGAGI (reference sequence). CDR3 nucleotide sequence: TGTGCCAGCAGCGCCACTAAGCTAGAGACCCAGTACTTC. Its protein is CASSATKLETQYF.

V gene TRBV19 combines with J gene TRBJ1-1; 9 nucleotides align to TRBD1. V was pared by 7 bases and J by 5 bases, with 8 bases of the junction left unmatched. The CDR3 is 14 amino acids. Germline V CDR1 and CDR2: LNHDA, SQIVND (reference sequence). In DNA form, the CDR3 reads TGTGCCAGTACCCTCCGGGACAGGGTAACTGAAGCTTTCTTT. Protein product: CASTLRDRVTEAFF.

This clone was observed a few times. The chain joins TRBV2 to TRBJ1-5; no reliable D call. The CDR3 extends over 15 amino acids. The germline V gene encodes CDR1 SNHLY and CDR2 FYNNEI. V was cut by 5 bases and J by 2 bases, with 13 bases left in between. As DNA, the CDR3 is TGTGCCAGCAGTTCGACGGCGGTGGGCAATCAGCCCCAGCATTTT. Protein: CASSSTAVGNQPQHF.